This T cell receptor beta chain was sequenced during a study of T-cell memory formation after mild COVID-19. Study as a whole: Largely donor-specific TCR clusters were found.

This CDR3 is built from 13 residues. V lost 8 bases to trimming and J lost 7 bases, with 18 bases between them. From germline, CDR1 is SQVTM and CDR2 ANQGSEA. There are a few counts of this clonotype. Its antigen is still unknown. TCRdb fed the 5' RACE reads into MiXCR, producing one record per CDR3 protein. The repertoire holds roughly 480,000 distinct CDR3 sequences, with about 23% as singletons. The study, taken as a whole, reports: Day 15 to 85 contracting clones showed balanced CD4/CD8; later expanders leaned CD4+. For contracting clones, CD4+ ones sat mainly in CM and EM, CD8+ in EMRA. Researchers found some responding clones in pre-infection memory, a sign that cross-reactive memory joined.

This receptor was taken from an adult woman who had mild COVID-19 (a few samples of this study predate the infection). Cell type and time point are not known. V usage is TRBV29-1 and J usage is TRBJ2-1; D is perhaps TRBD1 or TRBD2 (5 bases each). Sequencing was done on a sample of PBMCs or a T cell subset sorted from them (not recorded which). CDR3 sequence reads: CSTRDEGPNEQFF. The CDR3 DNA reads TGCAGCACCCGGGACGAAGGTCCTAATGAGCAGTTCTTC.